This TCR beta chain was retrieved from a study of T and B cells in COVID-19 patients (dated by TCRdb to 2018 to 2021). About the study as a whole: Using TRB and IGH repertoire sequencing of peripheral blood, the study characterized adaptive immunity in COVID-19 patients who had active infection or had recovered. A couple of patients were in both the active and recovered cohorts because samples existed from active disease and from after recovery. An age-matched reference group of under 45 healthy donors negative for COVID-19 antibodies was used as the comparison for repertoire analyses. As many as 9 follow-up blood samples were collected from each patient, and in some individuals these samples spanned different disease stages. In the active-infection cohort, about 65% of the 20 patients were critically ill and required mechanical ventilation or ECMO. The recovered cohort included some 18 patients who contributed some 21 samples, and most of those patients had mild to moderate COVID-19 that was managed on an outpatient basis. The TCR and BCR sequence repository comprised approximately 39 patients and 70 or so time points, with over 7 million TCR sequences analysed. Of the 20 patients in the active-infection cohort, 15 to 19 had comorbidities associated with unfavorable COVID-19 outcome. Patients in the recovered cohort had a median age of around 34 years, compared with roughly 67 years for patients in the active-infection cohort.

V trim: 4 bases; J trim: 5 bases; unmatched bases: 10. The CDR3 has 15 amino acids, counting the end cysteine and phenylalanine. This entry keeps only the CDR3 DNA: 45 bases, framed from base 1. CDR1 DFQATT and CDR2 SNEGSKA were looked up in the germline V gene (reference sequence). Genomic DNA extracted from blood was used in amounts of about 220-500 ng for amplification of TRB repertoires. For sequencing, an Illumina MiSeq was employed. Multiplex PCR with BIOMED2 TRB-A/B primer pools was used to amplify TRB rearrangements. Illumina-compatible adapters and 7-nucleotide sample barcodes were added to the amplicons in two consecutive PCRs. All library PCRs used Phusion HS II polymerase. Amplicons were purified from gel with the NucleoSpin Gel and PCR Clean-up kit, quantified on Qubit, and pooled at 3 to 5 nM. The quality of the amplicon pool was checked on an Agilent 2100 Bioanalyzer prior to Illumina next-generation sequencing. Per the original workflow: MiXCR 3.0.8 with the default MiXCR reference library was used to annotate TRB rearrangements. Sequences with fewer than 2 reads and non-productive reads were filtered out, and every unique CDR3 nucleotide sequence was treated as a single clone. R 3.5.1 was used to calculate clonality, diversity, richness and V-J gene usage. GLIPH2 was used for TCR clustering by CDR3 similarity, and generation probabilities were calculated by OLGA. GLIPH2 clusters were kept only when the clusters contained at least four unique TCR clonotypes present in at least three individuals. TCRdb's own reprocessing of the public reads used fastp at Q25 and MiXCR and kept productive beta chains. Rows matching on CDR3 protein sequence are summarized as one entry with the most common DNA and genes. The V and J calls, along with clone size, are taken from TCRdb and not from the paper's own processing. A total of fewer than 15,000 distinct CDR3 sequences appear in this sample, roughly 23% of them only once. Roughly 3.7% of the sample is taken by the ten largest.

This clonotype was detected only a few times. What this receptor recognizes is not known. No base qualities exist here, and no much larger clone lies one base off it. Points the paper makes about the study in general: A total of 2,000 to 2,500 exclusive TCR clusters, including 30 to 40 low-pGen clusters, were found in the recovered cohort. TRBV/TRBJ gene usage was reported as strongly skewed in patients with COVID-19. Few blood samples were available from mildly ill patients while symptoms were present, and early samples from severe cases were likewise scarce. It was stated that prospective validation of the reported TCR clusters was required before the clusters could be put to clinical use. The size of the cohort was considered insufficient for assessing HLA contributions to COVID-19 susceptibility or severity. TRB repertoires were highly clonal in active COVID-19, whereas diversity and richness at recovery rose above healthy donor levels. Specific T cell subsets (CD4+/Treg/CD8+) and sorted SARS-CoV-2-responsive or tetramer+ T cells had not yet been sequenced, and these experiments were ongoing.

This chain is built from TRBV20-1 and TRBJ2-7, and 11 bases in between align with TRBD1. Material for sequencing was blood. This receptor was identified in a human donor who had recovered from COVID-19. The encoded CDR3 is CSANRAGTGGNEQYF. In nucleotides, the sequence is TGCAGTGCTAACAGAGCCGGGACAGGGGGTAACGAGCAGTACTTC.